Shown below are 29 T cell receptor beta chains from a single sample sequenced in a study of shared clonotypes between healthy human individuals. Assay used: immunoSEQ multiplex PCR; TCRdb lists only in-frame clones, some missing. The sample holds 2,500,000 or so clones, roughly 90% seen once. Material: naive CD4+ T cells from PBMCs. The sample's subset: CD45RA+ positively selected. The receptors derive from a man between 18 and 35 years old in good health. Some clones in this sample may be carry-over from other donors' samples.

This chain joins TRBV9 and TRBJ1-2; D unclear. Germline V gene lookup returns CDR1 SGDLS and CDR2 YYNGEE. V lost 4 bases, J lost 4 bases, and 11 bases lay in between. The CDR3 consists of 13 residues. CDR3 coding DNA: TGTGCCAGCAGCCCAACCGGAAGCTATGGCTACACCTTC. It specifies CASSPTGSYGYTF.

This rearrangement joins TRBV15 to TRBJ2-2, with D perhaps TRBD1 (5 bases). Germline V gene lookup returns CDR1 LNHNV and CDR2 YYDKDF (reference sequence). This CDR3 has 14 amino acids. The V and J ends lost 3 bases and 1 base respectively, with 6 bases between them. The CDR3 protein is CATSRTVNTGELFF. Written as DNA, the CDR3 is TGTGCCACCAGCAGGACAGTGAACACCGGGGAGCTGTTTTTT.

V usage is TRBV27 and J usage is TRBJ1-1, with 7 bases that match TRBD1. This CDR3 region has 16 residues. The ends lost 3 bases at V and 11 bases at J; junction bases unmatched: 18. Germline V CDR1 and CDR2: MNHEY, SMNVEV (reference sequence). This CDR3 is CASSFGKRQGSMFAFF. DNA of the CDR3: TGTGCCAGCAGTTTTGGCAAGCGACAGGGATCAATGTTCGCTTTCTTT.

The chain couples TRBV5-4 to TRBJ1-1, with 7 positions matching TRBD1. Germline-derived CDR1 and CDR2 are SGHNT and YYREEE (reference sequence). Trimming cost V 0 bases and J 6 bases; bases outside gene matches: 5. The CDR3 consists of 14 residues. CDR3 amino acids: CASSLGRGRAEAFF. CDR3 nucleotide sequence: TGTGCCAGCAGCTTGGGTAGGGGGCGGGCTGAAGCTTTCTTT.

The rearrangement uses TRBV28 and TRBJ1-5; D perhaps matches TRBD1 (6 bases). Germline V lookup: CDR1 MDHEN, CDR2 SYDVKM. The CDR3 totals 14 residues. Trimming removed 3 bases from V and 7 bases from J, with 13 bases in between. The CDR3 protein is CASSFAGATQPQHF. The CDR3 nucleotides are TGTGCCAGCAGTTTCGCAGGGGCGACCCAGCCCCAGCATTTT.

This rearrangement joins TRBV4-1 to TRBJ2-1; D uncertain. Looked up from germline, CDR1 is MGHRA and CDR2 is YSYEKL. V dropped 4 bases and J dropped 8 bases, with 18 bases sitting between them. This CDR3 is 15 amino acids long. CDR3 region: CASSPPLWLDHEQFF. The DNA of the CDR3 is TGCGCCAGCAGCCCCCCCCTTTGGCTGGATCATGAGCAGTTCTTC.

The chain combines TRBV14 with TRBJ2-7, with D hard to call. Trimming pared 1 base from V and 4 bases from J, leaving 17 bases between. CDR1 and CDR2 from the germline V gene are SGHDN and FVKESK. The CDR3 loop spans 16 amino acids. The CDR3 loop reads CASSQAKAAILYEQYF. CDR3 DNA sequence: TGTGCCAGCAGCCAAGCCAAAGCAGCGATCCTGTACGAGCAGTACTTC.

This chain connects TRBV15 to TRBJ1-4; TRBD1 might be the D (6 bases). Germline CDR1 reads LNHNV; CDR2 reads YYDKDF (reference sequence). Trimming shortened V by 8 bases and J by 13 bases, and 29 bases separated the two germline ends. This CDR3 has 16 amino acids. The CDR3 is CATGPPARDRFKGLFF. DNA of the CDR3: TGTGCCACCGGCCCGCCGGCTAGAGACAGGTTTAAAGGACTGTTTTTT. The variable domain in full, with the rest retrieved from reference TRBV15 and TRBJ1-4, is DAMVIQNPRYQVTQFGKPVTLSCSQTLNHNVMYWYQQKSSQAPKLLFHYYDKDFNNEADTPDNFQSRRPNTSFCFLDIRSPGLGDTAMYLCATGPPARDRFKGLFFGSGTQLSVL.

J is TRBJ2-7 and V is TRBV6-1, with TRBD2 identical over 8 bases. V lost 7 bases and J lost 3; bases outside the gene matches: 11. This CDR3 has 15 amino acids. Per the germline V gene, CDR1 is MNHNS and CDR2 is SASEGT. CDR3 nucleotide sequence: TGTGCCAGCACTTTAAGGGGTCGGGGGGGCTACGAGCAGTACTTC. Protein sequence: CASTLRGRGGYEQYF.

J is TRBJ2-4 and V is TRBV27, with unresolved D. The V and J ends lost 2 bases and 1 base respectively, with 9 bases between them. There are 15 residues in the CDR3. Germline V lookup: CDR1 MNHEY, CDR2 SMNVEV (reference sequence). DNA for the CDR3: TGTGCCAGCAGTTTAAGGATAGGGGCCAAAAACATTCAGTACTTC. Its protein is CASSLRIGAKNIQYF.

This chain links TRBV7-9 with TRBJ1-1; D unresolved. The CDR3 length is 13 residues. Germline V gives CDR1 SEHNR, CDR2 FQNEAQ (reference sequence). V dropped 4 bases and J dropped 8 bases, with 14 bases sitting between them. DNA for the CDR3: TGTGCCAGCAGCTACGTCCGGACGGAAGAAGCTTTCTTT. It is translated as CASSYVRTEEAFF.

The chain is built from TRBV6-1 and TRBJ1-2, with D possibly being TRBD1 (5 bases). The germline V gene encodes CDR1 MNHNS and CDR2 SASEGT. This CDR3 is built from 14 residues. Trimming removed 5 bases at V and 2 bases at J, with 12 bases between. The CDR3 protein is CASSRDGPNYGYTF. CDR3 in DNA: TGTGCCAGCAGTAGGGACGGACCGAACTATGGCTACACCTTC.

The chain joins TRBV6-5 to TRBJ1-6; no definite D call. The germline V gene has CDR1 MNHEY and CDR2 SVGAGI. V was trimmed by 2 bases and J by 9 bases, leaving 8 bases between them. This CDR3 has 13 amino acids. The CDR3 nucleotides are TGTGCCAGCAGTTACACAGCCCTTTCACCCCTCCACTTT. This encodes CASSYTALSPLHF.

The rearrangement joins TRBV5-1 to TRBJ2-1, with D maybe TRBD1 (5 bases). Germline V gene data show CDR1 as SGHRS and CDR2 as YFSETQ. CDR3 length: 16 residues. V lost 0 bases and J lost 7, with 17 bases in between. The CDR3 region has the DNA TGCGCCAGCAGCTTGGCCGGTGGGGCGTCGTGGAATGAGCAGTTCTTC. Protein product: CASSLAGGASWNEQFF.

Points on this clone: Other DNA sequences from this sample encode an identical CDR3 as well. CDR3 region: CASSPTSGTYNEQFF. In DNA, the CDR3 is TGTGCCAGCAGCCCGACTAGCGGAACCTACAATGAGCAGTTCTTC. The rearrangement uses TRBV7-2 and TRBJ2-1; 9 bases are a match to TRBD2. Unmatched junction bases numbered 4, after V lost 5 bases and J lost 2 bases. The CDR3 has 15 amino acids. Germline loops: CDR1 SGHTA, CDR2 FQGNSA.

The chain employs TRBV5-4 and TRBJ2-5; 7 nucleotides align to TRBD2. This CDR3 has 12 residues. Germline V lookup: CDR1 SGHNT, CDR2 YYREEE (reference sequence). With 4 bases clipped from V and 8 bases from J, the junction kept 5 bases outside the gene matches. The DNA for the CDR3 is TGTGCCAGCAGCGCCGGGGAGGGAACCCAGTACTTC. Its protein is CASSAGEGTQYF.

A note on this clone: The junction departs from the called germline gene at one end, perhaps through a read error. The gene calls are TRBV14 and TRBJ1-2; a possible D gene is TRBD1 (6 bases). Germline-derived CDR1 and CDR2 are SGHDN and FVKESK. The CDR3 is 13 residues long. CDR3 DNA: TGTGCCAGCAGCCAAGATCGGGTAGTGCCAGGGGCCTTC. This sequence encodes CASSQDRVVPGAF.

The chain joins TRBV28 to TRBJ1-1; a weak D match, TRBD1 (5 bases). Germline V CDR1 and CDR2: MDHEN, SYDVKM. V dropped 6 bases and J dropped 5 bases, with 19 bases sitting between them. The CDR3 contains 15 residues. CDR3 DNA: TGTGCCAGCAGCGACGACAGTGTCGGAGGGACTGAAGCTTTCTTT. As protein: CASSDDSVGGTEAFF.

The gene calls are TRBV25-1 and TRBJ2-3, with D unclear. This CDR3 spans 11 amino acids. V lost 3 bases, J lost 3 bases, and 1 base lay in between. From germline, CDR1 is MGHDK and CDR2 SYGVNS. This CDR3 reads CASSETDTQYF. The CDR3 nucleotides read TGTGCCAGCAGTGAGACAGATACGCAGTATTTT. Together with reference TRBV25-1 and TRBJ2-3, the CDR3 gives the full variable domain: EADIYQTPRYLVIGTGKKITLECSQTMGHDKMYWYQQDPGMELHLIHYSYGVNSTEKGDLSSESTVSRIRTEHFPLTLESARPSHTSQYLCASSETDTQYFGPGTRLTVL.

This chain links TRBV4-3 with TRBJ2-3; possible D gene TRBD1, 6 bases. V lost 1 base to trimming and J lost 3 bases, with 17 bases between them. Germline values: CDR1 LGHNA, CDR2 YSLEER. CDR3 length equals 17 residues. The CDR3 reads CASSQGANGQRTDTQYF. DNA of the CDR3: TGCGCCAGCAGCCAAGGGGCTAACGGACAGAGGACAGATACGCAGTATTTT.

A single count supports this clone. The chain links TRBV7-9 to TRBJ1-6; no clear D. Deletions cut 1 base from V and 2 bases from J, with 6 bases between. The V gene's germline CDR1 is SEHNR and CDR2 FQNEAQ (reference sequence). This CDR3 region has 15 residues. This CDR3 is CASSLEGTYNSPLHF. DNA of the CDR3: TGTGCCAGCAGCTTAGAAGGGACCTATAATTCACCCCTCCACTTT.

This rearrangement joins TRBV6-5 to TRBJ1-5; D gene ambiguous. The CDR3 is 15 amino acids. Per the germline V gene, CDR1 is MNHEY and CDR2 is SVGAGI. The V end lost 6 bases, the J end lost 2 bases, and 14 bases lay between the germline ends. CDR3 sequence (DNA): TGTGCCAGCAGAGATTCCCGGGAGCGCAATCAGCCCCAGCATTTT. It yields the protein CASRDSRERNQPQHF.

The genes are TRBV4-2 and TRBJ1-2; no definite D call. Germline V gene lookup returns CDR1 LGHNA and CDR2 YNFKEQ. Trimming shortened V by 2 bases and J by 4 bases, and 14 bases separated the two germline ends. This CDR3 has 15 residues. Written as DNA, the CDR3 is TGTGCCAGCAGCCAACTAGCTGGGGTTGGCTATGGCTACACCTTC. It codes for CASSQLAGVGYGYTF.

Concerning this clone: Other DNA sequences in this specimen translate into the identical CDR3. This chain joins TRBV19 and TRBJ2-5, with D possibly called TRBD1 or TRBD2 (6 bases each). Between the trimmed V and J ends, which lost 4 bases and 4 bases, there was a span of 10 bases. The CDR3 spans 13 residues. CDR1 is LNHDA and CDR2 is SQIVND in the germline V gene (reference sequence). Here the CDR3 reads CASSRGAGETQYF. CDR3 in DNA: TGTGCCAGTAGTAGGGGGGCCGGAGAGACCCAGTACTTC.

As concerns this clone: In the same sample, other DNA sequences code for this CDR3. The V and J genes are TRBV28 and TRBJ2-7; D unresolved. From germline, CDR1 is MDHEN and CDR2 SYDVKM. The CDR3 covers 11 residues. V gave up 4 bases and J gave up 4 bases, with 5 bases separating them. CDR3 sequence reads: CASSSLYEQYF. The CDR3 DNA is TGTGCCAGCAGTTCTTTATACGAGCAGTACTTC.

The chain couples TRBV11-2 to TRBJ1-1; D is unclear. The CDR3 is 11 residues long. Germline loops: CDR1 SGHAT, CDR2 FQNNGV. Trimming removed 5 bases from V and 8 bases from J, with 9 bases in between. The CDR3 loop is CASSPQSEAFF. Here the CDR3 DNA reads TGTGCCAGCAGCCCGCAATCAGAAGCTTTCTTT.

The V and J genes are TRBV28 and TRBJ2-7; 7 bases align to TRBD1. The trim removed 5 bases at V and 0 bases at J, leaving 7 bases unmatched. The germline V gene encodes CDR1 MDHEN and CDR2 SYDVKM. This CDR3 is built from 15 residues. In DNA form, the CDR3 reads TGTGCCAGCAGTAATACCGGGACAGTCTCCTACGAGCAGTACTTC. It is translated as CASSNTGTVSYEQYF. Supplemented by reference TRBV28 and TRBJ2-7, the full variable domain reads DVKVTQSSRYLVKRTGEKVFLECVQDMDHENMFWYRQDPGLGLRLIYFSYDVKMKEKGDIPEGYSVSREKKERFSLILESASTNQTSMYLCASSNTGTVSYEQYFGPGTRLTVT.

V gene TRBV28 combines with J gene TRBJ2-1; D unclear. Germline V CDR1 and CDR2: MDHEN, SYDVKM. CDR3 length: 16 residues. Trimming pared 2 bases from V and 1 base from J, leaving 12 bases between. Here the CDR3 reads CASSLVATPSYNEQFF. The CDR3 DNA follows: TGTGCCAGCAGTTTAGTTGCAACCCCTTCCTACAATGAGCAGTTCTTC.

For the CDR3, the DNA is TGTGCCAGCAGCTTAAAATTTCCAGGACAGGGGTACACCGGGGAGCTGTTTTTT. Protein: CASSLKFPGQGYTGELFF. This chain uses TRBV13 with TRBJ2-2, with 9 bases identical to TRBD1. CDR1 and CDR2 from the germline V gene are PRHDT and FYEKMQ (reference sequence). The CDR3 is made up of 18 amino acids. The junction had 10 bases not matched to a gene; V was cut back by 2 bases and J by 3 bases.